This T cell receptor (beta chain) was profiled in a study of blood T cell repertoires in COVID-19. In the study overall: Sample material is recorded as cDNA or gDNA derived from T cells, B-cell-depleted T cells, or PBMCs.

This clone was observed a single time. In the original processing: Scientists estimated how many nucleated cells there were by amplifying reference gene primers. The data were produced by immunoSEQ multiplex PCR, yet TCRdb's version contains in-frame clones alone and is incomplete. That table supplies the V and J calls and clone size; D and trimming were determined from the DNA. The table lists roughly 290,000 clones, 80% to 85% of them singletons. The CDR3 is made up of 13 amino acids. The source is an older person with COVID-19, enrolled during active disease. The chain combines TRBV21-1 with TRBJ2-7; the table's D call, TRBD2, was not checked against the DNA. TRBV21-1 is a listed pseudogene. Sequencing was done on a sample of peripheral blood. CDR3 in amino acids: CASSVETSYEQYF. CDR3 bases: TGTGCCAGCTCGGTAGAAACCTCCTACGAGCAGTACTTC.